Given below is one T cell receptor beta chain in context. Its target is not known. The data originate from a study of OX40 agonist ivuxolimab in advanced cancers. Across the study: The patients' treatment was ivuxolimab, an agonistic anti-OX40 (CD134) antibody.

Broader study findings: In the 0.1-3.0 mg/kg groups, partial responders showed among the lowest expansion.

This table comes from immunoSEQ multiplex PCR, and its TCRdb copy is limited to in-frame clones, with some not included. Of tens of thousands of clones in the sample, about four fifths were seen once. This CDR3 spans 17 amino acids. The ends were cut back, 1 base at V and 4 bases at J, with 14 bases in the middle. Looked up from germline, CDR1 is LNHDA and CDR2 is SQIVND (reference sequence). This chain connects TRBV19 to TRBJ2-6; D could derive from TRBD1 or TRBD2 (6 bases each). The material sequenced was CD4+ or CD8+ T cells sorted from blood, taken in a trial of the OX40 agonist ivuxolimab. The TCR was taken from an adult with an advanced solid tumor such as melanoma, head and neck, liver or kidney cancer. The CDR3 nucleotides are TGTGCCAGTAGTATAGTCTTTACGGGGGCAGGGGCCAACGTCCTGACTTTC. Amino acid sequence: CASSIVFTGAGANVLTF.